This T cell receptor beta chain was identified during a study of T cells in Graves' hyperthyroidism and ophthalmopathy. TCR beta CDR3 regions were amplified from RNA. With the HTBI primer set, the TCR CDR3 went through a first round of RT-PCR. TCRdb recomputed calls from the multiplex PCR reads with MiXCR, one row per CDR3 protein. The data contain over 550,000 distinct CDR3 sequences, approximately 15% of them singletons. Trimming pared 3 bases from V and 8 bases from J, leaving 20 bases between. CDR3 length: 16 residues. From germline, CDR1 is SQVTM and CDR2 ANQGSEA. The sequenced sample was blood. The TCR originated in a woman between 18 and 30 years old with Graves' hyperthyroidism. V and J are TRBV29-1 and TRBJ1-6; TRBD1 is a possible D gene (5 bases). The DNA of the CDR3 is TGCAGCGTTGATGGGCGCAGGGCAGCCCGTCATTCACCCCTCCACTTT. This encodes CSVDGRRAARHSPLHF.